These 19 T cell receptor beta chains were all obtained from the same sample, sequenced in a study of blood T cell repertoires in COVID-19 (dated by TCRdb to about 2020). The protocol used for the library was the immunoSEQ multiplex PCR assay. In its TCRdb copy, this immuneACCESS table keeps in-frame sequences only and misses some clones. Where compared with another copy, unresolved V genes explain less than half of these, and the others have no known cause. This sample holds approximately 400,000 clones; more than 70% were observed only once. Roughly 12% of the sample is in the top ten clones. Sequencing was performed on peripheral blood. These receptors were collected from a woman in her forties or fifties with COVID-19, enrolled during active disease.

The chain combines TRBV5-4 with TRBJ1-2; the D gene is possibly TRBD1 (5 bases). V lost 0 bases to trimming and J lost 3 bases, with 9 bases between them. The germline V gene encodes CDR1 SGHNT and CDR2 YYREEE (reference sequence). This CDR3 has 14 amino acids. CDR3 in DNA: TGTGCCAGCAGCTTGGACGGGGGGGACTATGGCTACACCTTC. It specifies CASSLDGGDYGYTF.

The rearrangement joins TRBV14 to TRBJ2-1, with a possible D match to TRBD2 (6 bases). CDR3 length equals 13 residues. Germline assignment: CDR1 SGHDN and CDR2 FVKESK. Trimming shortened V by 1 base and J by 15 bases, and 16 bases separated the two germline ends. CDR3 in DNA: TGTGCCAGCAGCCAAGTTCGCGGGGTTAGAACGTTCTTC. Its protein is CASSQVRGVRTFF.

The chain uses TRBV2 and TRBJ1-5; the D gene is possibly TRBD1 (5 bases). V was cut by 6 bases and J by 6 bases, with 15 bases left in between. The CDR3 covers 14 residues. From germline, CDR1 is SNHLY and CDR2 FYNNEI. The CDR3 region has the DNA TGTGCCAGCAGCGGACGGGGGGTCGGTCAGCCCCAGCATTTT. Its translation is CASSGRGVGQPQHF. Full variable domain (outside the CDR3, taken from reference TRBV2 and TRBJ1-5): EPEVTQTPSHQVTQMGQEVILRCVPISNHLYFYWYRQILGQKVEFLVSFYNNEISEKSEIFDDQFSVERPDGSNFTLKIRSTKLEDSAMYFCASSGRGVGQPQHFGDGTRLSIL.

This chain uses TRBV9 with TRBJ2-3; 7 nucleotides match TRBD1. J was trimmed by 0 bases and V by 0 bases; bases with no gene match: 4. The CDR3 covers 16 residues. Germline V gene lookup returns CDR1 SGDLS and CDR2 YYNGEE. The CDR3 DNA is TGTGCCAGCAGCGTAGGACAGGGAATGAGCACAGATACGCAGTATTTT. The encoded protein is CASSVGQGMSTDTQYF.

The rearrangement links TRBV6-2 or TRBV6-3 to TRBJ1-2, with D possibly being TRBD1 (5 bases). Looked up from germline, CDR1 is MNHEY and CDR2 is SVGEGT. The germline V and J ends were trimmed by 2 bases and 2 bases, with 9 bases remaining between them. The CDR3 covers 14 residues. The CDR3 DNA is TGTGCCAGCAGTTACGCAGGGAGGAACTATGGCTACACCTTC. Translation: CASSYAGRNYGYTF.

The chain combines TRBV5-1 with TRBJ2-1; the D gene is possibly TRBD2 (5 bases). CDR1 and CDR2 from the germline V gene are SGHRS and YFSETQ. Trimming stripped 0 bases from V and 8 bases from J, with 12 bases between. The CDR3 contains 14 residues. CDR3 sequence reads: CASSLAHKADEQFF. The CDR3 region has the DNA TGCGCCAGCAGCTTGGCCCACAAAGCGGATGAGCAGTTCTTC.

V and J are TRBV11-2 and TRBJ1-1; the D gene is possibly TRBD1 (5 bases). Germline CDR1 and CDR2: SGHAT and FQNNGV. V was clipped by 5 bases and J by 11 bases, with 12 bases between them. This CDR3 region has 11 residues. In nucleotides, the CDR3 is TGTGCCAGCAGCCACCCAGGGAGGGCTTTCTTT. Translated, it gives CASSHPGRAFF.

The chain joins TRBV6-5 to TRBJ2-7, with 8 bases matching TRBD1. After removal of 5 bases from V and 7 bases from J, the junction contained 10 bases not matched to a gene. Germline CDR1 and CDR2: MNHEY and SVGAGI. The CDR3 runs to 14 residues. CDR3: CASSRDRPWGEQYF. The CDR3 coding sequence is TGTGCCAGCAGTCGGGACAGGCCTTGGGGGGAGCAGTACTTC.

This sequence joins TRBV29-1 and TRBJ1-2; no clear D gene. Germline V gene sequence: CDR1 SQVTM, CDR2 ANQGSEA. The V end lost 4 bases, the J end lost 0 bases, and 9 bases lay between the germline ends. This CDR3 contains 13 residues. CDR3 amino acids: CSVVSGPNYGYTF. For the CDR3, the DNA is TGCAGCGTTGTATCAGGTCCTAACTATGGCTACACCTTC.

A few counts support this clone. The V call is TRBV5-1, the J call TRBJ1-1; 7 nucleotides match TRBD1. This CDR3 comprises 15 residues. The V and J ends lost 0 bases and 3 bases, in that order; junction bases with no gene match: 5. Germline CDR1 is SGHRS and CDR2 is YFSETQ. Written as DNA, the CDR3 is TGCGCCAGCAGCTTGGGACAGGGTACTTACACTGAAGCTTTCTTT. Its protein product is CASSLGQGTYTEAFF.

This sequence joins TRBV5-4 and TRBJ2-2, with TRBD2 identical over 8 bases. CDR1 is SGHNT and CDR2 is YYREEE in the germline V gene (reference sequence). V lost 4 bases to trimming and J lost 5 bases; unmatched junction nucleotides: 13. The CDR3 runs to 17 residues. The CDR3 sequence: CASSPRGAGALTGELFF. The CDR3 DNA is TGTGCCAGCAGCCCACGAGGAGCGGGGGCCCTGACCGGGGAGCTGTTTTTT.

This chain joins TRBV6-5 and TRBJ1-1; 7 bases map to TRBD1. J was trimmed by 7 bases and V by 4 bases; bases with no gene match: 6. The CDR3 totals 13 residues. Germline assignment: CDR1 MNHEY and CDR2 SVGAGI. Here the CDR3 reads CASSFVRGVEAFF. As DNA, the CDR3 is TGTGCCAGCAGTTTTGTCAGGGGGGTTGAAGCTTTCTTT.

The chain employs TRBV5-1 and TRBJ1-4; D gene uncertain. This CDR3 is 14 amino acids long. With 2 bases removed from V and 8 bases from J, the gap between germline ends came to 13 bases. Germline lookup yields CDR1 SGHRS and CDR2 YFSETQ. CDR3 protein: CASSFGEADEKLFF. The DNA of the CDR3 is TGCGCCAGCAGCTTTGGGGAGGCGGACGAAAAACTGTTTTTT. Based on the CDR3 plus reference TRBV5-1 and TRBJ1-4, the full variable domain is KAGVTQTPRYLIKTRGQQVTLSCSPISGHRSVSWYQQTPGQGLQFLFEYFSETQRNKGNFPGRFSGRQFSNSRSEMNVSTLELGDSALYLCASSFGEADEKLFFGSGTQLSVL.

CDR3 loop: CSFLGWQGIRTDTQYF. CDR3 DNA sequence: TGCAGCTTCCTGGGGTGGCAGGGAATTAGGACAGATACGCAGTATTTT. This chain links TRBV29-1 with TRBJ2-3, with a possible D match to TRBD1 (5 bases). CDR3 length equals 16 residues. Trimming cost V 8 bases and J 3 bases, with 24 bases left between them. Germline lookup yields CDR1 SQVTM and CDR2 ANQGSEA.

CDR3 sequence: CASSLESGYNSPLHF. Written as DNA, the CDR3 is TGTGCCAGCAGCTTAGAATCGGGGTATAATTCACCCCTCCACTTT. The rearrangement joins TRBV11-2 to TRBJ1-6; D gene unclear. The CDR3 runs to 15 residues. V dropped 0 bases and J dropped 4 bases, with 7 bases sitting between them. From germline, CDR1 is SGHAT and CDR2 FQNNGV.

CDR3 residues: CASSVASQETQYF. The CDR3 DNA is TGTGCCAGCAGCGTAGCCTCTCAAGAGACCCAGTACTTC. The chain uses TRBV9 and TRBJ2-5; D uncertain. The length of the CDR3 is 13 residues. Trimming stripped 0 bases from V and 2 bases from J, with 5 bases between. Germline V gene data show CDR1 as SGDLS and CDR2 as YYNGEE.

This clone showed up just once. This chain uses TRBV5-1 with TRBJ2-7; D perhaps matches TRBD2 (5 bases). Deletions cut 4 bases from V and 3 bases from J, with 17 bases between. Germline assignment: CDR1 SGHRS and CDR2 YFSETQ. The CDR3 consists of 15 residues. The CDR3 sequence is CASSPDSAGLYEQYF. For the CDR3, the DNA is TGCGCCAGCAGCCCGGATAGCGCCGGACTCTACGAGCAGTACTTC.

The chain employs TRBV9 and TRBJ1-1; 7 bases are shared with TRBD1. The CDR3 consists of 16 residues. Germline V gene lookup returns CDR1 SGDLS and CDR2 YYNGEE. V was clipped by 3 bases and J by 1 base; unmatched bases: 9. The CDR3 sequence is CASSASTGQANTEAFF. The CDR3 nucleotides read TGTGCCAGCAGCGCCTCGACCGGACAGGCGAACACTGAAGCTTTCTTT. The whole variable domain, filled in from reference TRBV9 and TRBJ1-1, reads DSGVTQTPKHLITATGQRVTLRCSPRSGDLSVYWYQQSLDQGLQFLIQYYNGEERAKGNILERFSAQQFPDLHSELNLSSLELGDSALYFCASSASTGQANTEAFFGQGTRLTVV.

The gene calls are TRBV30 and TRBJ1-6; no definite D call. Germline assignment: CDR1 GTSNPN and CDR2 SVGIG (reference sequence). V was cut by 0 bases and J by 7 bases, with 10 bases left in between. The CDR3 covers 14 residues. Written as DNA, the CDR3 is TGTGCCTGGAGTGTTGGAGGACTAAATTCACCCCTCCACTTT. As protein: CAWSVGGLNSPLHF.